This T cell receptor (beta chain) derives from a study of cytomegalovirus exposure and HLA in healthy donors. It was with 60 Vbeta and 13 Jbeta primers that the PCR ran. Sequencing was performed with immunoSEQ multiplex PCR; in TCRdb, only in-frame clones are kept and a portion is missing. The sample consists of roughly 110,000 clones, around 85% of them appearing once. V was cut by 5 bases and J by 6 bases, with 9 bases left in between. The CDR3 is 12 residues long. The germline gives CDR1 SGHVS, CDR2 FQNEAQ. Sequencing input: PBMCs. The chain recombines TRBV7-8 with TRBJ2-3; no firm D call. The origin of this receptor is a man between 60 and 75 years old in good health and CMV-seronegative. CDR3 in DNA: TGTGCCAGCAGCCCTTCTCGGGATACGCAGTATTTT. Amino acids: CASSPSRDTQYF.